These 32 T cell receptor beta chains were sequenced from one sample in a study of post-analysis software for immune sequencing data. General study findings and limits: Patients carried a handful of TRBV segments more frequently than controls did, and TRBV5-6, TRBV5-1 and TRBV20-1 were among them.

Their recognized antigens are unknown. Unique molecular identifiers were present in the TCR beta cDNA libraries. TCRdb passed the PCR reads through MiXCR, listing each CDR3 protein once. The sample lists about 400,000 distinct CDR3 sequences, less than 35% occurring once. What was sequenced was blood. The receptors stem from a girl between 10 and 17 years old with multiple sclerosis.

This chain uses TRBV12-3 or TRBV12-4 with TRBJ2-7, with 7 bases aligning to TRBD1. J lost 6 bases, V lost 6 bases, and 5 bases had no gene match. There are 12 residues in the CDR3. The CDR3 region has the DNA TGTGCCAGCAGCCTTTACAGGGGCGAGCAGTACTTC. Translated, it gives CASSLYRGEQYF.

This chain links TRBV12-3 or TRBV12-4 with TRBJ1-6, with 11 bases matching TRBD1. With 4 bases clipped from V and 10 bases from J, the junction kept 9 bases outside the gene matches. CDR3 length: 16 residues. The CDR3 bases are TGTGCCAGCAGTTCATGGACAGGGGGCGCAGAGTCACCCCTCCACTTT. Protein sequence: CASSSWTGGAESPLHF.

Of note for this clonotype: Mismatch with germline at one junction end may stem from a read error. The chain recombines TRBV7-7 with TRBJ2-1, with 9 bases matching TRBD1. The CDR3 has 15 residues. The germline CDR1 and CDR2 sequences are SSHAT and FNYEAQ (reference sequence). The CDR3 loop reads CASSLTGGKYNEQFF. DNA for the CDR3: TGTGCTAGCAGCTTAACAGGGGGCAAATACAATGAGCAGTTCTTC.

There are a few counts of this clonotype. The chain has TRBV5-1 and TRBJ1-2; D gene uncertain. Between the trimmed V and J ends, which lost 0 bases and 3 bases, there was a span of 9 bases. In germline, CDR1 is SGHRS, CDR2 YFSETQ. This CDR3 region has 14 residues. The CDR3 region is CASSLATSDYGYTF. As DNA, the CDR3 is TGCGCCAGCAGCTTGGCCACTTCAGACTATGGCTACACCTTC.

DNA of the CDR3: TGTGCCAGCAGTTTGGGGCCGGGACAGGGTAGTATTTTCGCAGATACGCAGTATTTT. Encoded protein: CASSLGPGQGSIFADTQYF. The chain carries TRBV27 and TRBJ2-3; 9 bases agree with TRBD1. Germline-derived CDR1 and CDR2 are MNHEY and SMNVEV (reference sequence). The CDR3 spans 19 residues. V lost 3 bases to trimming and J lost 4 bases; unmatched junction nucleotides: 17.

With respect to this clonotype: A read error is possible here, since a much larger clone lies one base away. Here the CDR3 reads CASSSSPGRWSEQYF. The CDR3 DNA reads TGTGCCAGCAGTTCATCACCGGGACGGTGGTCCGAGCAGTACTTC. The gene calls are TRBV12-3 or TRBV12-4 and TRBJ2-5; D may correspond to TRBD1 or TRBD2 (5 bases each). The J call may be faulty, since TRBJ2-7 better matches the DNA end. This CDR3 is built from 15 residues.

The CDR3 DNA is TGTGCCAGCAGCCCTCTCGACGCAACCCTACGAGGGCAGTACTTC. It yields the protein CASSPLDATLRGQYF. The chain carries TRBV5-5 and TRBJ2-7, with D uncertain. This CDR3 has 15 residues. The germline V gene has CDR1 SGHKS and CDR2 YYEKEE (reference sequence). V gave up 4 bases and J gave up 9 bases, with 23 bases separating them. Supplemented by reference TRBV5-5 and TRBJ2-7, the full variable domain reads DAGVTQSPTHLIKTRGQQVTLRCSPISGHKSVSWYQQVLGQGPQFIFQYYEKEERGRGNFPDRFSARQFPNYSSELNVNALLLGDSALYLCASSPLDATLRGQYFGPGTRLTVT.

This clonotype appeared a few times. The chain joins TRBV12-3 or TRBV12-4 to TRBJ1-2; 7 nucleotides match TRBD1. The CDR3 runs 15 residues. V shed 8 bases, J shed 4 bases, and the junction held 13 bases outside the gene matches. CDR3 sequence (DNA): TGTGCCAGCTCTCCTGTCACAGGGGTTCTCTATGGCTACACCTTC. Translated, it gives CASSPVTGVLYGYTF.

This clonotype was recorded a few times. The rearrangement links TRBV28 to TRBJ2-7; D is perhaps TRBD1 or TRBD2 (5 bases each). The V gene's germline CDR1 is MDHEN and CDR2 SYDVKM. Trimming cost V 7 bases and J 0 bases, with 19 bases left between them. The CDR3 is made up of 16 amino acids. Here the CDR3 reads CASIGAGAGSSYEQYF. CDR3 coding DNA: TGTGCCAGCATTGGGGCCGGGGCCGGAAGCTCCTACGAGCAGTACTTC.

As to this clonotype: A junction end diverges from the germline sequence, so it may reflect a read error. The chain employs TRBV27 and TRBJ2-4; a possible D gene is TRBD2 (5 bases). The tail of the sequence fits TRBJ2-5 better, so the J call may be wrong. Germline V gene sequence: CDR1 MNHEY, CDR2 SMNVEV (reference sequence). The CDR3 has 15 residues. The CDR3 sequence is CAGSPTWERQETQYF. The CDR3 DNA reads as TGTGCCGGCAGTCCCACTTGGGAGAGACAAGAGACCCAGTACTTC.

The chain is built from TRBV28 and TRBJ1-3; D is uncertain. CDR3 length equals 14 residues. CDR1 MDHEN and CDR2 SYDVKM come from the germline V gene. Trimming removed 6 bases from V and 2 bases from J, with 11 bases in between. The CDR3 spells CASRQGRAGNTIYF. The CDR3 DNA follows: TGTGCCAGCAGGCAAGGACGGGCTGGAAACACCATATATTTT.

The chain links TRBV18 to TRBJ2-7; possibly TRBD1 or TRBD2 for D (5 bases each). Gene TRBJ2-5 matches the end of the DNA better, so the J call may be wrong. Per germline, CDR1 KGHSH and CDR2 LQKENI. The CDR3 length is 11 residues. The CDR3 here is CASSRDETQYF. DNA of the CDR3: TGTGCCAGCTCACGGGACGAGACCCAGTACTTC.

V usage is TRBV29-1 and J usage is TRBJ2-7; no clear D. The CDR3 is 13 residues long. Trimming cost V 4 bases and J 0 bases, with 10 bases left between them. Germline CDR1 reads SQVTM; CDR2 reads ANQGSEA. In DNA form, the CDR3 reads TGCAGCGTTGTCAGGCCTCTCTCCTACGAGCAGTACTTC. Protein sequence: CSVVRPLSYEQYF.

The chain has TRBV12-3 or TRBV12-4 and TRBJ1-1; D remains unclear. The length of the CDR3 is 14 residues. V was clipped by 7 bases and J by 4 bases, with 16 bases between them. CDR3: CASTIGSRGTEAFF. In DNA form, the CDR3 reads TGTGCCAGCACCATAGGGTCGAGAGGCACTGAAGCTTTCTTT.

This sequence joins TRBV6-5 and TRBJ2-5, with D possibly matching TRBD1 (6 bases). CDR1 MNHEY and CDR2 SVGAGI come from the germline V gene. The V end lost 7 bases, the J end lost 7 bases, and 10 bases lay between the germline ends. This CDR3 contains 11 residues. CDR3 sequence reads: CASKGGGTQYF. The CDR3 nucleotides read TGTGCCAGCAAAGGGGGTGGGACCCAGTACTTC.

This clonotype was counted many times. The chain couples TRBV29-1 to TRBJ2-5; possible D gene TRBD2, 6 bases. V lost 6 bases and J lost 5, with 19 bases in between. The CDR3 loop spans 14 amino acids. CDR1 is SQVTM and CDR2 is ANQGSEA in the germline V gene. The CDR3 sequence: CSVVAVKLGETQYF. For the CDR3, the DNA is TGCAGCGTGGTAGCGGTTAAACTTGGGGAGACCCAGTACTTC.

This clonotype was detected only a few times. This sequence joins TRBV7-2 and TRBJ2-5; 12 nucleotides agree with TRBD1. The DNA end is a closer match to TRBJ2-7, so the J assignment may be wrong. The CDR3 length is 15 residues. The germline V gene encodes CDR1 SGHTA and CDR2 FQGNSA. In nucleotides, the CDR3 is TGTGCCAGCAGCTTGGGGACAGGGGGCGCGTACGAGCAGTACTTC. This encodes CASSLGTGGAYEQYF.

The rearrangement links TRBV18 to TRBJ1-5, with 12 bases identical to TRBD1. The length of the CDR3 is 15 residues. The trim removed 3 bases at V and 4 bases at J, leaving 1 base unmatched. The germline gives CDR1 KGHSH, CDR2 LQKENI. The CDR3 DNA follows: TGTGCCAGCTCACCGGGACAGGGGGCAAATCAGCCCCAGCATTTT. Encoded protein: CASSPGQGANQPQHF. The variable domain in full, with the rest retrieved from reference TRBV18 and TRBJ1-5, is NAGVMQNPRHLVRRRGQEARLRCSPMKGHSHVYWYRQLPEEGLKFMVYLQKENIIDESGMPKERFSAEFPKEGPSILRIQQVVRGDSAAYFCASSPGQGANQPQHFGDGTRLSIL.

The rearrangement links TRBV2 to TRBJ1-1, with D hard to call. Germline V gives CDR1 SNHLY, CDR2 FYNNEI. The V and J ends lost 7 bases and 1 base respectively, with 7 bases between them. The CDR3 totals 12 residues. The CDR3 coding sequence is TGTGCCAGCACCTGGGGGAACACTGAAGCTTTCTTT. Its translation: CASTWGNTEAFF.

CDR3 sequence reads: CSVTTAFYGYTF. The CDR3 nucleotides read TGCAGCGTCACTACAGCCTTCTATGGCTACACCTTC. This sequence joins TRBV29-1 and TRBJ1-2, with unresolved D. Trimming removed 6 bases from V and 4 bases from J, with 12 bases in between. The CDR3 sequence is 12 residues long. Per germline, CDR1 SQVTM and CDR2 ANQGSEA.

The gene calls are TRBV12-3 or TRBV12-4 and TRBJ2-3, with D perhaps matching TRBD2 (6 bases). V lost 6 bases and J lost 4, with 20 bases in between. This CDR3 comprises 16 residues. The CDR3 spells CASRVGGTAYADTQYF. DNA for the CDR3: TGTGCCAGCAGGGTTGGCGGGACGGCCTACGCAGATACGCAGTATTTT.

The V and J genes are TRBV9 and TRBJ2-5; 7 bases are shared with TRBD2. V was clipped by 3 bases and J by 4 bases; unmatched bases: 6. The CDR3 spans 14 residues. Germline CDR1 reads SGDLS; CDR2 reads YYNGEE. As DNA, the CDR3 is TGTGCCAGCAGCGCCCGCGGGGGTCGAGAGACCCAGTACTTC. The encoded protein is CASSARGGRETQYF.

This sequence joins TRBV10-3 and TRBJ1-1, with D hard to call. V was trimmed by 4 bases and J by 6 bases, leaving 9 bases between them. The CDR3 is 12 residues long. CDR1 is ENHRY, CDR2 SYGVKD, per germline. CDR3 nucleotides: TGTGCCATCAGTGGGGAGGACGCTGAAGCTTTCTTT. It yields the protein CAISGEDAEAFF.

V is TRBV13 and J is TRBJ1-2; D not resolved. Germline V gene sequence: CDR1 PRHDT, CDR2 FYEKMQ (reference sequence). Trimming removed 7 bases from V and 1 base from J, with 4 bases in between. This CDR3 region has 11 residues. The CDR3 region is CASKSNYGYTF. The CDR3 bases are TGTGCCAGCAAGAGTAACTATGGCTACACCTTC. Based on the CDR3 plus reference TRBV13 and TRBJ1-2, the full variable domain is AAGVIQSPRHLIKEKRETATLKCYPIPRHDTVYWYQQGPGQDPQFLISFYEKMQSDKGSIPDRFSAQQFSDYHSELNMSSLELGDSALYFCASKSNYGYTFGSGTRLTVV.

This clonotype showed up just a few times. CDR3 DNA: TGTGCCAGCAGCGGGGGCCCAGGGGGGCCGTCCTACGAGCAGTACTTC. Translation gives CASSGGPGGPSYEQYF. The chain joins TRBV9 to TRBJ2-7; a weak D match, TRBD1 (7 bases). CDR1 and CDR2 from the germline V gene are SGDLS and YYNGEE. CDR3 length: 16 residues. Trimming took 3 bases from V and 1 from J, leaving 17 bases between them. Full variable domain (rest looked up from reference TRBV9 and TRBJ2-7): DSGVTQTPKHLITATGQRVTLRCSPRSGDLSVYWYQQSLDQGLQFLIQYYNGEERAKGNILERFSAQQFPDLHSELNLSSLELGDSALYFCASSGGPGGPSYEQYFGPGTRLTVT.

The rearrangement uses TRBV6-5 and TRBJ1-3, with D unresolved. Trimming shortened V by 4 bases and J by 0 bases, and 13 bases separated the two germline ends. This CDR3 is built from 16 residues. In germline, CDR1 is MNHEY, CDR2 SVGAGI. The DNA for the CDR3 is TGTGCCAGCAGTTCCCCGACGGAAAGCTCTGGAAACACCATATATTTT. Translated, it gives CASSSPTESSGNTIYF.

The chain has TRBV20-1 and TRBJ2-5, with D hard to call. The CDR3 spans 12 residues. V dropped 4 bases and J dropped 7 bases, with 13 bases sitting between them. From germline, CDR1 is DFQATT and CDR2 SNEGSKA (reference sequence). The CDR3, as DNA: TGCAGTGCTAAGGACCCCCCCGGGACCCAGTACTTC. It codes for CSAKDPPGTQYF.

This chain links TRBV6-1 with TRBJ2-1; D gene ambiguous. The CDR3 is 19 residues long. Germline V CDR1 and CDR2: MNHNS, SASEGT. The V and J ends lost 6 bases and 0 bases respectively, with 24 bases between them. CDR3 nucleotide sequence: TGTGCCAGCAGAGTTACGAACCGAGCGTATCTGAGCTCCTACAATGAGCAGTTCTTC. Its translation: CASRVTNRAYLSSYNEQFF.

The sample holds many counts of this clonotype. The V call is TRBV27, the J call TRBJ2-7; tentatively, D is TRBD1 (6 bases). The CDR3 spans 13 residues. CDR1 and CDR2 from the germline V gene are MNHEY and SMNVEV (reference sequence). Trimming stripped 5 bases from V and 1 base from J, with 9 bases between. The CDR3 loop is CASSPGQSYEQYF. For the CDR3, the DNA is TGTGCCAGCAGTCCAGGACAGTCCTACGAGCAGTACTTC.

This clonotype occurred many times. The CDR3 sequence is CATGTGNEQYF. The DNA of the CDR3 is TGTGCCACCGGAACAGGGAACGAGCAGTACTTC. The chain combines TRBV24-1 with TRBJ2-7; maybe TRBD1 (6 bases). V was trimmed by 9 bases and J by 5 bases, leaving 10 bases between them. The CDR3 covers 11 residues. Germline V CDR1 and CDR2: KGHDR, SFDVKD.

CDR3: CASSQGLSANTGELFF. CDR3 sequence (DNA): TGTGCCAGCAGCCAAGGCCTCAGCGCCAACACCGGGGAGCTGTTTTTT. The V call is TRBV3-1, the J call TRBJ2-2; no definite D call. Trimming pared 1 base from V and 2 bases from J, leaving 11 bases between. The CDR3 sequence is 16 residues long. Germline CDR1 LGHDT, CDR2 YNNKEL (reference sequence).

This clonotype has just a few counts. The CDR3 DNA reads TGTGCCAGCAGCTTCCCCCAGCTTGGACAGGTGTCTGAAGCTTTCTTT. It encodes CASSFPQLGQVSEAFF. V gene TRBV5-6 combines with J gene TRBJ1-1, with TRBD1 matching 7 bases. The germline CDR1 and CDR2 sequences are SGHDT and YYEEEE. Trimming removed 2 bases from V and 6 bases from J; junction bases left unmatched: 13. This CDR3 contains 16 residues. Drawing the rest from reference TRBV5-6 and TRBJ1-1, the complete variable domain is DAGVTQSPTHLIKTRGQQVTLRCSPKSGHDTVSWYQQALGQGPQFIFQYYEEEERQRGNFPDRFSGHQFPNYSSELNVNALLLGDSALYLCASSFPQLGQVSEAFFGQGTRLTVV.